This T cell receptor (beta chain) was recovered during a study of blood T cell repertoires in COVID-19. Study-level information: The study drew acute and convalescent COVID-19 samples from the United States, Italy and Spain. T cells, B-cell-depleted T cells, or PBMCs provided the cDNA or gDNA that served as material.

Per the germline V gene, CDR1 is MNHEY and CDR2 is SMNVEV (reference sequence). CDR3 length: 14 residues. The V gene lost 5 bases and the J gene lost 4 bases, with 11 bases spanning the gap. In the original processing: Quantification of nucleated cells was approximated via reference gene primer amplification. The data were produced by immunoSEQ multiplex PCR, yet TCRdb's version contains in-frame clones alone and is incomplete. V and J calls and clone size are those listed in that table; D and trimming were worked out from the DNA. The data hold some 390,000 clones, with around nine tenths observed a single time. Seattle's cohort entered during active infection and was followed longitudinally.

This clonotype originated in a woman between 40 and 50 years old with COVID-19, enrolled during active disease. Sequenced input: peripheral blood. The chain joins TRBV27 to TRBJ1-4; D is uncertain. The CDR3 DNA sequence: TGTGCCAGCAGTCCCCAGGTCCGTAATGAAAAACTGTTTTTT. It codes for CASSPQVRNEKLFF.